Sequencing of this T cell receptor (beta chain) was carried out in a study of early T cells in non-severe SARS-CoV-2 infection. Study results and caveats: Anti-spike CD8 responses were favored in VDJdb matching, and private and CD4 specificities were missed.

CDR1 and CDR2 from the germline V gene are KGHSH and LQKENI. CDR3 size: 16 residues. Trimming shortened V by 3 bases and J by 0 bases, and 9 bases separated the two germline ends. One entry per CDR3 protein results from TCRdb running MiXCR on the 5' RACE reads. Counted here are some 40,000 distinct CDR3 sequences, 4.7% occurring once; the ten biggest clones make up 4.5% to 6%. This clonotype was seen at least ten times. Its cognate antigen is unknown. The sequenced material came from whole blood. The J gene is TRBJ2-6, the V gene TRBV18; tentatively, D is TRBD2 (5 bases). This sequence originates from an adult who was a healthcare worker with PCR-confirmed SARS-CoV-2 infection or an uninfected control (not recorded which). The CDR3 loop reads CASSPSTSSGANVLTF. DNA of the CDR3: TGTGCCAGCTCACCCAGTACTAGCTCTGGGGCCAACGTCCTGACTTTC.